The 27 T cell receptor beta chains in this list originate from one sample, sequenced in a study of blood T cell repertoires in COVID-19. Clones were sequenced by immunoSEQ multiplex PCR, and TCRdb holds only the in-frame ones, with some missing. Of 180,000 or so clones listed, 82% are singletons. Sequenced: peripheral blood. All receptors come from a human donor with acute or convalescent COVID-19. The donor label of this sample is uncertain.

The V and J genes are TRBV5-8 and TRBJ1-1, with D hard to call. The CDR3 consists of 10 residues. Germline V gene lookup returns CDR1 SGHTS and CDR2 YDEGEE. V gave up 2 bases and J gave up 7 bases, with 3 bases separating them. The CDR3 nucleotides read TGTGCCAGCAGCTTCAATGAAGCTTTCTTT. The encoded protein is CASSFNEAFF.

V is TRBV19 and J is TRBJ2-7, with D perhaps matching TRBD1 (6 bases). Germline CDR1 LNHDA, CDR2 SQIVND (reference sequence). Between the trimmed V and J ends, which lost 6 bases and 2 bases, there was a span of 17 bases. This CDR3 has 15 residues. CDR3 sequence (DNA): TGTGCCAGTAGCCGAATGATGTCAGGGGCCTACGAGCAGTACTTC. The encoded protein is CASSRMMSGAYEQYF.

J is TRBJ2-7 and V is TRBV11-2, with 8 bases that match TRBD1. The CDR3 consists of 13 residues. The V and J ends lost 5 bases and 6 bases, in that order; junction bases with no gene match: 6. CDR1 and CDR2 (germline): SGHAT, FQNNGV. CDR3 sequence reads: CASSPTGAGEQYF. The CDR3 nucleotides read TGTGCCAGCAGCCCGACAGGGGCAGGCGAGCAGTACTTC.

The J gene is TRBJ2-1, the V gene TRBV4-3; perhaps TRBD2 as D (6 bases). Per germline, CDR1 LGHNA and CDR2 YSLEER. Between the trimmed V and J ends, which lost 1 base and 4 bases, there was a span of 14 bases. The CDR3 has 16 amino acids. The CDR3 coding sequence is TGCGCCAGCAGCCAAGGTTCGATAGCGGCTTACAATGAGCAGTTCTTC. This encodes CASSQGSIAAYNEQFF.

This chain joins TRBV7-9 and TRBJ1-2, with D possibly being TRBD1 (6 bases). Germline V gene data show CDR1 as SEHNR and CDR2 as FQNEAQ (reference sequence). The V gene lost 5 bases and the J gene lost 5 bases, with 15 bases spanning the gap. This CDR3 region has 14 residues. CDR3 sequence: CASSPGSQGYGYTF. CDR3 DNA: TGTGCCAGCAGCCCCGGTTCCCAGGGGTATGGCTACACCTTC.

This chain links TRBV4-2 with TRBJ2-7, with 14 bases fitting TRBD2. CDR1 and CDR2 from the germline V gene are LGHNA and YNFKEQ. This CDR3 has 18 residues. The V segment lost 5 bases and the J segment 0 bases; nucleotides outside the gene matches: 9. The CDR3 reads CASSTGTSGSTSSYEQYF. CDR3 in DNA: TGTGCCAGCAGCACCGGGACTAGCGGGAGCACGAGCTCCTACGAGCAGTACTTC.

This chain uses TRBV27 with TRBJ2-7, with 11 bases aligning to TRBD1. The J segment lost 3 bases and the V segment lost 3 bases, leaving 1 base of the junction unmatched. CDR1 is MNHEY and CDR2 is SMNVEV in the germline V gene (reference sequence). The CDR3 consists of 14 residues. DNA of the CDR3: TGTGCCAGCAGTTTCGGGACAGGGGGCTACGAGCAGTACTTC. Its protein product is CASSFGTGGYEQYF.

The chain has TRBV6-2 or TRBV6-3 and TRBJ2-3; unclear D gene. This CDR3 contains 12 residues. Germline loops: CDR1 MNHEY, CDR2 SVGEGT. Trimming took off 5 bases at V and 2 bases at J, with 5 bases between the two ends. The CDR3 region has the DNA TGTGCCAGCAGTACTGCCACAGATACGCAGTATTTT. Amino acids: CASSTATDTQYF.

The CDR3 region has the DNA TGTGCCAGCAGCCAAAGCCCCGTGACCGGGGAGCTGTTTTTT. It translates to CASSQSPVTGELFF. The V call is TRBV3-1 (or the pseudogene TRBV3-2), the J call TRBJ2-2; D remains unclear. Germline-derived CDR1 and CDR2 are LGHDT and YNNKEL (reference sequence). The CDR3 runs 14 residues. The V end lost 2 bases, the J end lost 5 bases, and 9 bases lay between the germline ends.

The chain employs TRBV6-4 and TRBJ2-7; 13 nucleotides agree with TRBD2. From germline, CDR1 is MRHNA and CDR2 SNTAGT. With 3 bases clipped from V and 4 bases from J, the junction kept 3 bases outside the gene matches. CDR3 length equals 15 residues. CDR3 protein: CASSELAGGPYEQYF. CDR3 nucleotide sequence: TGTGCCAGCAGTGAACTAGCGGGAGGGCCGTACGAGCAGTACTTC.

This sequence joins TRBV14 and TRBJ2-1, with D uncertain. Germline values: CDR1 SGHDN, CDR2 FVKESK. The V end lost 0 bases, the J end lost 8 bases, and 11 bases lay between the germline ends. The CDR3 runs to 14 residues. The CDR3 DNA reads TGTGCCAGCAGCCAAGATGGCTTTTTGGATGAGCAGTTCTTC. It translates to CASSQDGFLDEQFF.

The chain links TRBV4-1 to TRBJ1-1, with D unresolved. Germline values: CDR1 MGHRA, CDR2 YSYEKL. V was pared by 2 bases and J by 3 bases, with 16 bases between. The CDR3 is made up of 16 amino acids. In DNA form, the CDR3 reads TGCGCCAGCAGCCAAATTTCATGGGCTGGGCACACTGAAGCTTTCTTT. It encodes CASSQISWAGHTEAFF.

This clone has a handful of counts. J is TRBJ1-1 and V is TRBV19, with 11 positions matching TRBD1. CDR1 and CDR2 from the germline V gene are LNHDA and SQIVND (reference sequence). The CDR3 contains 15 residues. The V segment lost 5 bases and the J segment 4 bases; nucleotides outside the gene matches: 6. The CDR3 sequence is CASSDGQGAPTEAFF. CDR3 sequence (DNA): TGTGCCAGTAGTGACGGACAGGGGGCGCCCACTGAAGCTTTCTTT.

This chain uses TRBV7-2 with TRBJ2-5, with a tentative D call TRBD1 (6 bases). Germline V gives CDR1 SGHTA, CDR2 FQGNSA. This CDR3 comprises 16 residues. V lost 4 bases, J lost 2 bases, and 17 bases lay in between. The CDR3: CASSSPRAQGQETQYF. CDR3 nucleotide sequence: TGTGCCAGCAGCTCCCCTAGGGCGCAGGGGCAAGAGACCCAGTACTTC.

In this sample, this clone turned up a few times. V usage is TRBV4-3 and J usage is TRBJ2-7, with 10 nucleotides matching TRBD1. The V and J ends lost 5 bases and 3 bases, in that order; junction bases with no gene match: 4. CDR1 is LGHNA and CDR2 is YSLEER in the germline V gene. This CDR3 comprises 14 residues. The CDR3 sequence is CASSWDRGNYEQYF. CDR3 nucleotides: TGCGCCAGCAGCTGGGACAGGGGTAACTACGAGCAGTACTTC.

CDR3 coding DNA: TGTGCCAGCAGATGGGACAGGGAGGGCACTGAAGCTTTCTTT. Translated, it gives CASRWDREGTEAFF. This chain joins TRBV27 and TRBJ1-1; 9 bases line up with TRBD1. This CDR3 comprises 14 residues. Trimming cost V 6 bases and J 4 bases; bases outside gene matches: 6. Germline V gives CDR1 MNHEY, CDR2 SMNVEV (reference sequence).

This clone has a count of ten or more. The V call is TRBV30, the J call TRBJ1-6; 10 bases map to TRBD1. Germline V gene lookup returns CDR1 GTSNPN and CDR2 SVGIG (reference sequence). V dropped 4 bases and J dropped 7; count of bases not matched to a gene: 7. This CDR3 has 15 residues. The CDR3 reads CAWNEGQGENSPLHF. The CDR3 DNA follows: TGTGCCTGGAATGAAGGACAGGGGGAAAATTCACCCCTCCACTTT.

This clone was picked up one time. J is TRBJ2-7 and V is TRBV5-1, with D tentatively TRBD2 (5 bases). This CDR3 spans 14 amino acids. The germline V and J ends were trimmed by 0 bases and 2 bases, with 9 bases remaining between them. Germline assignment: CDR1 SGHRS and CDR2 YFSETQ. DNA for the CDR3: TGCGCCAGCAGCTTGGACGGAGGTCCCTACGAGCAGTACTTC. Its translation: CASSLDGGPYEQYF.

The J gene is TRBJ2-6, the V gene TRBV5-6, with 11 bases fitting TRBD1. The CDR3 has 16 residues. After removal of 4 bases from V and 4 bases from J, the junction contained 4 bases not matched to a gene. Per germline, CDR1 SGHDT and CDR2 YYEEEE. CDR3 nucleotides: TGTGCCAGCAGCACGGACAGGGGGCGAGGGGCCAACGTCCTGACTTTC. As protein: CASSTDRGRGANVLTF.

The CDR3 DNA is TGTGCCAGTAGTACGGGACTAGCGGGAGTCTACGAGCAGTACTTC. It is translated as CASSTGLAGVYEQYF. The V and J genes are TRBV19 and TRBJ2-7; 14 bases align to TRBD2. From germline, CDR1 is LNHDA and CDR2 SQIVND (reference sequence). The V gene end was trimmed by 4 bases and the J gene end by 3 bases; junction bases not matched to a gene: 2. The CDR3 has 15 residues. The whole variable domain, filled in from reference TRBV19 and TRBJ2-7, reads DGGITQSPKYLFRKEGQNVTLSCEQNLNHDAMYWYRQDPGQGLRLIYYSQIVNDFQKGDIAEGYSVSREKKESFPLTVTSAQKNPTAFYLCASSTGLAGVYEQYFGPGTRLTVT.

This chain uses TRBV7-2 with TRBJ2-7; 8 bases match TRBD2. Per germline, CDR1 SGHTA and CDR2 FQGNSA. J lost 2 bases, V lost 5 bases, and 5 bases had no gene match. The length of the CDR3 is 14 residues. The CDR3, as DNA: TGTGCCAGCAGCCAACCGACTAGCGCCTACGAGCAGTACTTC. This codes for CASSQPTSAYEQYF. Filled out from reference TRBV7-2 and TRBJ2-7, the complete variable domain reads GAGVSQSPSNKVTEKGKDVELRCDPISGHTALYWYRQSLGQGLEFLIYFQGNSAPDKSGLPSDRFSAERTGGSVSTLTIQRTQQEDSAVYLCASSQPTSAYEQYFGPGTRLTVT.

The CDR3, as DNA: TGCGCCAGCAGCTTGGACCATAGCTCCTACGAGCAGTACTTC. It translates to CASSLDHSSYEQYF. V gene TRBV5-1 combines with J gene TRBJ2-7, with D unclear. V was clipped by 0 bases and J by 0 bases, with 7 bases between them. The CDR3 runs 14 residues. The germline gives CDR1 SGHRS, CDR2 YFSETQ.

This clone has just one count. V gene TRBV5-1 combines with J gene TRBJ1-2, with 11 bases that match TRBD1. Germline assignment: CDR1 SGHRS and CDR2 YFSETQ. The CDR3 runs 17 residues. The V gene end was trimmed by 5 bases and the J gene end by 5 bases; junction bases not matched to a gene: 14. The CDR3 DNA sequence: TGCGCCAGCAGTCTGGGACAGGGGGGTTTGGTCGGTTATGGCTACACCTTC. Amino acid sequence: CASSLGQGGLVGYGYTF.

The J gene is TRBJ2-3, the V gene TRBV11-3, with 13 bases that match TRBD2. Losses at the gene ends were 1 base for V and 4 bases for J; bases not matched to a gene: 2. Germline-derived CDR1 and CDR2 are SGHNT and YENEEA. CDR3 length: 16 amino acids. CDR3 sequence (DNA): TGTGCCAGCAGCTTAGGGACTAGCGGGGGTCCAGATACGCAGTATTTT. It translates to CASSLGTSGGPDTQYF.

This chain connects TRBV7-2 to TRBJ1-3; the D gene is possibly TRBD1 (5 bases). The CDR3 is 16 amino acids. Per the germline V gene, CDR1 is SGHTA and CDR2 is FQGNSA. V was clipped by 5 bases and J by 0 bases, with 14 bases between them. In nucleotides, the CDR3 is TGTGCCAGCAGCGCTTCCAGGGCTATCTCTGGAAACACCATATATTTT. Protein sequence: CASSASRAISGNTIYF.

V usage is TRBV7-9 and J usage is TRBJ2-2; 7 bases line up with TRBD2. The CDR3 sequence is 13 residues long. Germline V CDR1 and CDR2: SEHNR, FQNEAQ (reference sequence). The V gene end was trimmed by 5 bases and the J gene end by 7 bases; junction bases not matched to a gene: 4. CDR3 loop: CASSPGGRGELFF. In DNA, the CDR3 is TGTGCCAGCAGCCCGGGGGGTCGCGGGGAGCTGTTTTTT.

The V and J genes are TRBV5-1 and TRBJ1-2; maybe TRBD1 (5 bases). This CDR3 spans 15 amino acids. Germline V gene sequence: CDR1 SGHRS, CDR2 YFSETQ. The V end was cut by 3 bases, the J end by 4 bases, with 16 bases between. CDR3 region: CASSSAGGASYGYTF. In DNA, the CDR3 is TGCGCCAGCAGCTCCGCTGGAGGGGCGAGCTATGGCTACACCTTC.